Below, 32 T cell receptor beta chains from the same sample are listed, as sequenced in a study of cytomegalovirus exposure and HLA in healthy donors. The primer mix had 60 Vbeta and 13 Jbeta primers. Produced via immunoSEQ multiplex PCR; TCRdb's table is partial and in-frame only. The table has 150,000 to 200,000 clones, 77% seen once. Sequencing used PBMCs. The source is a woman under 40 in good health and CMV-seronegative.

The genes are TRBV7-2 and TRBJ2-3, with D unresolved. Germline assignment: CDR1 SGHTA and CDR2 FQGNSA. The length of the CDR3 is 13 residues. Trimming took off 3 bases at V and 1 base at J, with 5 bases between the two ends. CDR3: CASSFVGTDTQYF. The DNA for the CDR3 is TGTGCCAGCAGCTTCGTTGGCACAGATACGCAGTATTTT.

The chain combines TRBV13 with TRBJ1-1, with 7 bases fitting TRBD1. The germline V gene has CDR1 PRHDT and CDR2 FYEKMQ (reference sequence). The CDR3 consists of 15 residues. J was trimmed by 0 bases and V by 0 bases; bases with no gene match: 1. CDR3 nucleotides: TGTGCCAGCAGCTTAGGGACAGGGCTGAACACTGAAGCTTTCTTT. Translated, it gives CASSLGTGLNTEAFF.

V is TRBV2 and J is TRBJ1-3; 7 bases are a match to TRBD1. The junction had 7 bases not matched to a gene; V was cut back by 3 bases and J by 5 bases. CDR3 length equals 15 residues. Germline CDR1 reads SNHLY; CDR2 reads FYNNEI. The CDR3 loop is CASSETGNVRNTIYF. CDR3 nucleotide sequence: TGTGCCAGCAGTGAGACAGGGAACGTGAGAAACACCATATATTTT.

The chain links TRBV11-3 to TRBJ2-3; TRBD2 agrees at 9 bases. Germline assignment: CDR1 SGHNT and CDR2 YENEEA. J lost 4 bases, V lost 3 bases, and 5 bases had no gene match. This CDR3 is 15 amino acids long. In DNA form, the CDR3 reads TGTGCCAGCAGCTTCGGGCGGGAGGGTTCAGATACGCAGTATTTT. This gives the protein CASSFGREGSDTQYF.

This CDR3 reads CASSLGLAGSGANVLTF. The CDR3 DNA reads as TGTGCCAGCAGCTTGGGACTAGCGGGCTCTGGGGCCAACGTCCTGACTTTC. This rearrangement joins TRBV7-6 to TRBJ2-6, with 12 bases lining up with TRBD2. Unmatched junction bases numbered 0, after V lost 3 bases and J lost 0 bases. The CDR3 is made up of 17 amino acids. Per the germline V gene, CDR1 is SGHVS and CDR2 is FNYEAQ. Variable domain in full (rest from reference TRBV7-6 and TRBJ2-6): GAGVSQSPRYKVTKRGQDVALRCDPISGHVSLYWYRQALGQGPEFLTYFNYEAQQDKSGLPNDRFSAERPEGSISTLTIQRTEQRDSAMYRCASSLGLAGSGANVLTFGAGSRLTVL.

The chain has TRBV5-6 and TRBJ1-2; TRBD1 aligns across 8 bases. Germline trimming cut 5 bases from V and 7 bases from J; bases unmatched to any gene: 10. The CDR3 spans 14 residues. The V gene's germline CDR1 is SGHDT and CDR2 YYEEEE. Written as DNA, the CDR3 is TGTGCCAGCAGGTCGACAGGGGATTTAAGTGGCTACACCTTC. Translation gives CASRSTGDLSGYTF.

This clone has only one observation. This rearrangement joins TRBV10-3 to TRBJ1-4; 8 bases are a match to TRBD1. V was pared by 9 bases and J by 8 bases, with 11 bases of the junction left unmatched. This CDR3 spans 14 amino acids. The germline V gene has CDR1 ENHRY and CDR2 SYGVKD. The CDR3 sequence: CAISDAGQAEKLFF. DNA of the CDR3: TGTGCCATTTCAGATGCGGGACAGGCAGAAAAACTGTTTTTT.

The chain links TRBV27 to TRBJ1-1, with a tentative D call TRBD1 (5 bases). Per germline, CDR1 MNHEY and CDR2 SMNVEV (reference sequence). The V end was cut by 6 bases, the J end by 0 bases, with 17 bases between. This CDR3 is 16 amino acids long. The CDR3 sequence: CASRSGLNLVNTEAFF. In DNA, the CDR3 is TGTGCCAGCAGATCGGGACTAAACCTAGTGAACACTGAAGCTTTCTTT.

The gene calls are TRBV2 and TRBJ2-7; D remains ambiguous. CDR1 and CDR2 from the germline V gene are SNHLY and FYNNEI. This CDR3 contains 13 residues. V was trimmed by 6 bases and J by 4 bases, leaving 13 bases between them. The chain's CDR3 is CASSGRLRYEQYF. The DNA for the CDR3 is TGTGCCAGCAGCGGCAGGCTAAGGTACGAGCAGTACTTC.

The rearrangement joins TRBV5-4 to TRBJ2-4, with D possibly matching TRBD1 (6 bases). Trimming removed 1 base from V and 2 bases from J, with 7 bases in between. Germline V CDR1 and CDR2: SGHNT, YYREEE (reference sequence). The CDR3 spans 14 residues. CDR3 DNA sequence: TGTGCCAGCAGCTTGACAGGGACCAAAAACATTCAGTACTTC. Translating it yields CASSLTGTKNIQYF.

DNA for the CDR3: TGTGCCAGCAGTGAATATAGAGGGAAGACCCAGTACTTC. This sequence encodes CASSEYRGKTQYF. The V gene is TRBV25-1, the J gene TRBJ2-5, with TRBD2 as a possible D gene (5 bases). In germline, CDR1 is MGHDK, CDR2 SYGVNS. The CDR3 has 13 residues. Trimming shortened V by 0 bases and J by 6 bases, and 8 bases separated the two germline ends.

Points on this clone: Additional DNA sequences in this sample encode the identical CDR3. The CDR3 here is CSVELVPGEQYF. Here the CDR3 DNA reads TGCAGCGTTGAACTTGTCCCGGGCGAGCAGTACTTC. The V gene is TRBV29-1, the J gene TRBJ2-7; D not resolved. In germline, CDR1 is SQVTM, CDR2 ANQGSEA. Trimming stripped 2 bases from V and 6 bases from J, with 11 bases between. The CDR3 has 12 residues.

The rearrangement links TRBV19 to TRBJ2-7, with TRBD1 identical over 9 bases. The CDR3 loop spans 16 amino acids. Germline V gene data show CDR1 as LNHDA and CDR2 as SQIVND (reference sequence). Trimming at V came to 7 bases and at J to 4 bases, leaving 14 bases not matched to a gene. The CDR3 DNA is TGTGCCAGTACCCCTGGGGCGGGACAGGGAACGTACGAGCAGTACTTC. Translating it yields CASTPGAGQGTYEQYF.

CDR3: CASSWRGPATNEKLFF. Here the CDR3 DNA reads TGTGCCAGCAGCTGGCGGGGCCCCGCAACTAATGAAAAACTGTTTTTT. The rearrangement uses TRBV5-5 and TRBJ1-4; D might be TRBD1 (5 bases). The V end lost 3 bases, the J end lost 0 bases, and 12 bases lay between the germline ends. Germline CDR1 SGHKS, CDR2 YYEKEE (reference sequence). CDR3 length: 16 residues.

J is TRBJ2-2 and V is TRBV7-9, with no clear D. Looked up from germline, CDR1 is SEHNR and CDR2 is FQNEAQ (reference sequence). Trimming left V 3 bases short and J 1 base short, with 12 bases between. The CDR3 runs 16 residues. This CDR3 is CASSFALAVNTGELFF. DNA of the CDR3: TGTGCCAGCAGCTTTGCGCTCGCGGTGAACACCGGGGAGCTGTTTTTT.

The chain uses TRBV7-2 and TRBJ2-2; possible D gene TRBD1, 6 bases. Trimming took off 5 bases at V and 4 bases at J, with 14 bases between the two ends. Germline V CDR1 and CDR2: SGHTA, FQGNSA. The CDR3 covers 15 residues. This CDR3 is CASSELRGGTGELFF. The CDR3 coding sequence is TGTGCCAGCAGCGAGTTGCGAGGGGGCACCGGGGAGCTGTTTTTT.

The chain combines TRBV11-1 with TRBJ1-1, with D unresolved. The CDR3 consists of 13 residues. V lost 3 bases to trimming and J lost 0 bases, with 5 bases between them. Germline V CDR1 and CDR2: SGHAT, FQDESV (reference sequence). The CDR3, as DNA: TGTGCCAGCAGCTTGCTACTGAACACTGAAGCTTTCTTT. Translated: CASSLLLNTEAFF.

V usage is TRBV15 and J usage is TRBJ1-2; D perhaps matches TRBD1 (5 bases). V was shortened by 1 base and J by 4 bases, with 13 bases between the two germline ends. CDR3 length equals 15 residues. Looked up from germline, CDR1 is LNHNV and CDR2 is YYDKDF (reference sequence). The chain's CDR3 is CATSRVRDGGYGYTF. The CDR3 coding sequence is TGTGCCACCAGCAGAGTACGTGACGGGGGCTATGGCTACACCTTC.

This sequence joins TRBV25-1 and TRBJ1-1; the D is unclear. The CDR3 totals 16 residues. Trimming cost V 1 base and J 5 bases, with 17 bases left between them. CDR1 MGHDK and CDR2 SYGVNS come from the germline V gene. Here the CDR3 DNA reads TGTGCCAGCAGTGAATCCCTTTATGGGGAGAGGACTGAAGCTTTCTTT. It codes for CASSESLYGERTEAFF.

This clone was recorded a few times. The CDR3 sequence: CASSWSSGSWNEQFF. As DNA, the CDR3 is TGTGCCAGCAGCTGGAGTAGCGGGAGTTGGAATGAGCAGTTCTTC. This chain links TRBV7-3 with TRBJ2-1, with 9 bases fitting TRBD2. Germline V gene data show CDR1 as SGHTA and CDR2 as FQGTGA. The CDR3 consists of 15 residues. The V gene end was trimmed by 4 bases and the J gene end by 7 bases; junction bases not matched to a gene: 8.

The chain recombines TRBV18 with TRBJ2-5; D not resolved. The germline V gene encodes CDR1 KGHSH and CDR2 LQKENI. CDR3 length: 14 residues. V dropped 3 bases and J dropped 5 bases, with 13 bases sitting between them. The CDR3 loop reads CASSPYPVAETQYF. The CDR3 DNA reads TGTGCCAGCTCACCGTACCCGGTTGCGGAGACCCAGTACTTC.

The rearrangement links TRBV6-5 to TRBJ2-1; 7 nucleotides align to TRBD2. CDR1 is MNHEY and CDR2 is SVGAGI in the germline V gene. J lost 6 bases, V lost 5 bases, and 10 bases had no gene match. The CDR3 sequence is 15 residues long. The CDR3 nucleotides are TGTGCCAGCAGTCTGCGGGGGTCCCCTCTCAATGAGCAGTTCTTC. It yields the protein CASSLRGSPLNEQFF.

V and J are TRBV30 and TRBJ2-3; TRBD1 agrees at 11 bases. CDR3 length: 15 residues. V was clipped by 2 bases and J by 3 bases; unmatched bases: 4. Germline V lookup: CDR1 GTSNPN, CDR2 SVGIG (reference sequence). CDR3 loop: CAWSWGQGGTDTQYF. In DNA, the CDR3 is TGTGCCTGGAGTTGGGGACAGGGGGGGACAGATACGCAGTATTTT.

The DNA for the CDR3 is TGTGCCAGCAGCGAGAGTCCGGGGACTGAAGCTTTCTTT. This codes for CASSESPGTEAFF. V is TRBV9 and J is TRBJ1-1; D gene unclear. The CDR3 length is 13 residues. The germline V gene encodes CDR1 SGDLS and CDR2 YYNGEE. V gave up 3 bases and J gave up 5 bases, with 11 bases separating them.

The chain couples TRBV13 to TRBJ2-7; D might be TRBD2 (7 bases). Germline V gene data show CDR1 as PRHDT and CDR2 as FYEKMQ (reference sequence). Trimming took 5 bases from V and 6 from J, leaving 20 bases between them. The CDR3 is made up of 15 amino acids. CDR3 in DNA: TGTGCCAGCAGCCAGGGAGGGGGGCGGCTGATCGAGCAGTACTTC. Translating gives CASSQGGGRLIEQYF.

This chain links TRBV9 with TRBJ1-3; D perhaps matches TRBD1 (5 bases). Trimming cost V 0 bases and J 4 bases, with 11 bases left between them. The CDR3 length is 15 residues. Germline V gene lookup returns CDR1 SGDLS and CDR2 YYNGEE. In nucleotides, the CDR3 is TGTGCCAGCAGCGTAGGTCCGGAGGGGGGAAACACCATATATTTT. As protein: CASSVGPEGGNTIYF.

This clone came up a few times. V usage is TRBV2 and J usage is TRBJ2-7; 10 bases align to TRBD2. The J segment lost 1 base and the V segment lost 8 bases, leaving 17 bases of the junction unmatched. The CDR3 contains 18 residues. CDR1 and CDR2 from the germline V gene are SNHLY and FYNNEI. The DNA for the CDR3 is TGTGCCAGCGGCGATTTCGCTTGGAGCGGGGGGGGTTCCTACGAGCAGTACTTC. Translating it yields CASGDFAWSGGGSYEQYF.

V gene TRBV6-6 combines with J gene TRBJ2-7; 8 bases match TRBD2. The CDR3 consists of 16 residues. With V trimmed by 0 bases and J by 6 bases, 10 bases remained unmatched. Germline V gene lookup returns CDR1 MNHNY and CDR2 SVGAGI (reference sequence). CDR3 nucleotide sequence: TGTGCCAGCAGTTACTCGATAGGCGGGGGGTCGCGCGAGCAGTACTTC. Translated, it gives CASSYSIGGGSREQYF.

CDR3 in amino acids: CASSQDLLGQGPPDTQYF. For the CDR3, the DNA is TGCGCCAGCAGCCAAGATCTCCTGGGGCAGGGCCCCCCAGATACGCAGTATTTT. The chain uses TRBV4-3 and TRBJ2-3; tentatively, D is TRBD1 (5 bases). The CDR3 loop spans 18 amino acids. Trimming cost V 0 bases and J 4 bases, with 20 bases left between them. The germline CDR1 and CDR2 sequences are LGHNA and YSLEER.

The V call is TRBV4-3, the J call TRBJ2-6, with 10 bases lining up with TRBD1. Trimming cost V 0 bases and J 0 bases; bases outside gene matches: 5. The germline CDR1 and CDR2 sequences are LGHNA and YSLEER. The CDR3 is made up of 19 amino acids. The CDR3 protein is CASSQDGDRGFSGANVLTF. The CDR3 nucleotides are TGCGCCAGCAGCCAAGATGGGGACAGGGGTTTCTCTGGGGCCAACGTCCTGACTTTC.

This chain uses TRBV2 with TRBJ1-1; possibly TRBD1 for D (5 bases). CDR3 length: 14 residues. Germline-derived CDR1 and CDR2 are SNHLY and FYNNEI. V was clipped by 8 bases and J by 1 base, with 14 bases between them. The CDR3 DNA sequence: TGTGCCAGCGTCGGCAGGGCGAAGAACACTGAAGCTTTCTTT. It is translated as CASVGRAKNTEAFF.

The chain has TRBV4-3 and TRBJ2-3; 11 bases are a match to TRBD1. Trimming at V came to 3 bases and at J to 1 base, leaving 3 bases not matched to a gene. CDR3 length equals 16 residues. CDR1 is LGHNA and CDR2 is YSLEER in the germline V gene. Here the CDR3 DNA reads TGCGCCAGCAGCCAGGACAGGGGGCAACGCACAGATACGCAGTATTTT. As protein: CASSQDRGQRTDTQYF.